This TCR beta chain comes out of a study of human thymus T cells. Study-wide results and limits: There appeared to be biased usage of V and J genes in thymic and blood repertoires.

During surgery, about 0.5-1 mL peripheral blood was drawn from four of eight donors. Of note for this clone: Its target is not known.

The CDR3 extends over 13 amino acids. Germline CDR1 reads SEHNR; CDR2 reads FQNEAQ (reference sequence). Trimming stripped 2 bases from V and 5 bases from J, with 9 bases between. Produced via immunoSEQ multiplex PCR; TCRdb's table is partial and in-frame only. Among 35,000 to 45,000 clones, 94% were seen once, and the ten largest hold roughly 0.13%. This TCR was sampled from a boy younger than two with a congenital heart defect but otherwise immunologically healthy. This chain connects TRBV7-9 to TRBJ1-2, with TRBD1 as a possible D gene (6 bases). Sequences were obtained from blood. This chain's CDR3 is CASSLQGFYGYTF. The CDR3 DNA sequence: TGTGCCAGCAGCTTACAGGGGTTTTATGGCTACACCTTC. Filled out from reference TRBV7-9 and TRBJ1-2, the complete variable domain reads DTGVSQNPRHKITKRGQNVTFRCDPISEHNRLYWYRQTLGQGPEFLTYFQNEAQLEKSRLLSDRFSAERPKGSFSTLEIQRTEQGDSAMYLCASSLQGFYGYTFGSGTRLTVV.